This T cell receptor (beta chain) appears in the sequencing data of a study of persistence of HIV-infected CD4 T cells. Study details: Donors had been on suppressive ART for a median of 8 years.

Whole-study results and caveats: Antigen-responding cells were enriched for degenerate expanded CDR3beta sequences. TCR oligoclonality correlated with proviral oligoclonality in the same sorted populations. TCR analyses could not target the rare provirus-carrying CMV-responding cells.

The CDR3 extends over 18 amino acids. Trimming left V 0 bases short and J 2 bases short, with 17 bases between. In germline, CDR1 is LGHDT, CDR2 YNNKEL (reference sequence). Turning to this clone: Its specificity is not known.

An overlapping HIV-1 Gag peptide pool stimulated these cells at roughly 0.97 ug/peptide/mL. Sorting selected CD4+ T cells upregulating both CD40 ligand and CD69. The immunoSEQ assay was version 4, run in survey mode. Some clones are missing from TCRdb's copy, which holds only in-frame ones; the method was immunoSEQ multiplex PCR. The sample lists around 13,000 clones; roughly 66% were seen once. The sample was CD4+ T cells sorted from PBMCs after approximately 19-hour stimulation, taken from a patient who received antiretroviral therapy. This clonotype was obtained from an adult man with HIV who was CMV-seropositive. The chain is built from TRBV3-1 (or the pseudogene TRBV3-2) and TRBJ2-1; either TRBD1 or TRBD2 may fit D (5 bases each). The CDR3 sequence is CASSQDGGGGVAYNEQFF. In DNA, the CDR3 is TGTGCCAGCAGCCAAGATGGTGGTGGGGGAGTCGCCTACAATGAGCAGTTCTTC.